The present T cell receptor (beta chain) was sequenced within a study of long-term antiretroviral therapy in people with HIV. Investigators performed immunoSEQ version v3.0 at survey level. The assay was immunoSEQ multiplex PCR, and TCRdb's table has in-frame clones only and misses some. The sample holds tens of thousands of clones, 70% to 90% seen once. V trimming: 2 bases; J trimming: 2 bases; junction bases outside the gene matches: 3. Germline CDR1 SGHAT, CDR2 FQNNGV. The CDR3 extends over 15 amino acids. The chain links TRBV11-2 to TRBJ2-1; 7 bases line up with TRBD1. The clonotype comes from a woman aged 18-29 years with HIV. The material sequenced was unsorted PBMCs, taken 1.8 years after starting antiretroviral therapy. The CDR3 reads CASSLSGQTYNEQFF. CDR3 bases: TGTGCCAGCAGCTTATCGGGACAGACCTACAATGAGCAGTTCTTC.